The rows below give T cell receptor beta chains drawn from one sample of a study of healthy donors' naive CD4 and CD8 T cells. TCRdb independently ran MiXCR on the reads; one entry per CDR3 protein. The sample holds roughly 200,000 distinct CDR3 sequences, around 80% seen once. The sequenced sample consisted of naive CD4+ and CD8+ T cells sorted from blood, pooled from several donors. These TCRs come from a pool of human donors in good health; the sample pools cells from several healthy donors. The CDR3 runs from the conserved cysteine through the conserved F or W. The order of the fields is clone size, J gene, V gene, D gene, CDR3 DNA, CDR3 protein. The D gene is left open where the match is weak. Clone size is shown for a subset of rows, as once, few, many or a class of expanded clone.

few	TRBJ2-3	TRBV29-1	TRBD2	TGCAGCGGTACTAGCGGGAGTAGGTCGACAGATACGCAGTATTTT	CSGTSGSRSTDTQYF
-	TRBJ1-1	TRBV30	-	TGTGCCTGGACCAGGGTGACTGAAGCTTTCTTT	CAWTRVTEAFF
few	TRBJ1-5	TRBV19	-	TGTGCCAGTAGTATAAGGGGTAGCAATCAGCCCCAGCATTTT	CASSIRGSNQPQHF
-	TRBJ2-7	TRBV2	-	TGTGCCAGCAGGGACCTGACTCTAAGCGCCTACGAGCAGTACTTC	CASRDLTLSAYEQYF
-	TRBJ2-7	TRBV6-6	-	TGTGCCAGCAGATCCCCTGGGGGGACCTACGAGCAGTACTTC	CASRSPGGTYEQYF
-	TRBJ1-5	TRBV29-1	-	TGCAGCGTGGCCAGGGATAGCAATCAGCCCCAGCATTTT	CSVARDSNQPQHF
-	TRBJ1-5	TRBV27	-	TGTGCCAGCAGTTCCTCAAATCAGGGAAATCAGCCCCAGCATTTT	CASSSSNQGNQPQHF
-	TRBJ1-6	TRBV6-5	-	TGTGCCAGCAGTTACTCGGGATATTCACCCCTCCACTTT	CASSYSGYSPLHF
few	TRBJ2-3	TRBV29-1	TRBD1	TGCAGCGTATCAGGGGGACAGGGGCCAACAGATACGCAGTATTTT	CSVSGGQGPTDTQYF
few	TRBJ1-6	TRBV20-1	TRBD1	TGCAGTGCTAGCAGATCTGAACAGGGGGCTTGGAATTCACCCCTCCACTTT	CSASRSEQGAWNSPLHF
-	TRBJ1-1	TRBV5-6	-	TGTGCCAGCAGCCTGGACCCCATGAACACTGAAGCTTTCTTT	CASSLDPMNTEAFF
-	TRBJ2-3	TRBV11-2	-	TGTGCCAGCAGCTTATTCTCAGGTGATACGCAGTATTTT	CASSLFSGDTQYF
-	TRBJ2-1	TRBV14	-	TGTGCCAGCAGCCAAGGGATTGGGGTAGGGGCGAATGAGCAGTTCTTC	CASSQGIGVGANEQFF
-	TRBJ1-3	TRBV29-1	TRBD1	TGCAGCGCCCTTGGACAGGGAGGATCCTACATGGCTGGAAACACCATATATTTT	CSALGQGGSYMAGNTIYF
-	TRBJ2-1	TRBV12-3/TRBV12-4	-	TGTGCCAGCAGTCATGGGGAAGGAGTCACCAATGAGCAGTTCTTC	CASSHGEGVTNEQFF
few	TRBJ2-1	TRBV6-8	-	TGTGCCAGCAGAGCTAGCGACCACTCCTACAATGAGCAGTTCTTC	CASRASDHSYNEQFF
-	TRBJ2-1	TRBV5-1	-	TGCGCCAGCAGCTTGGACCAGGGTATCTCCTACAATGAGCAGTTCTTC	CASSLDQGISYNEQFF
-	TRBJ2-7	TRBV5-1	-	TGCGCCAGCACGGGGTCTCCCTACGAGCAGTACTTC	CASTGSPYEQYF
-	TRBJ2-5	TRBV6-5	-	TGTGCCAGCAGGACGTTTAGGCGGGGAGTCCCCGGAGAGACCCAGTACTTC	CASRTFRRGVPGETQYF
-	TRBJ1-5	TRBV19	-	TGTGCCAGTAGTATGGAGGACGGACACAATCAGCCCCAGCATTTT	CASSMEDGHNQPQHF
-	TRBJ2-7	TRBV4-3	TRBD1	TGCGCCAGCAGCCAAGCGGTCGACAGGGGGCCATACGAGCAGTACTTC	CASSQAVDRGPYEQYF
-	TRBJ2-7	TRBV29-1	-	TGCAGCGTTGTCGACGGGGGGCAGGGCGAGCAGTACTTC	CSVVDGGQGEQYF
few	TRBJ2-2	TRBV29-1	-	TGCAGCGTTGAGCAGGGGCACACCGGGGAGCTGTTTTTT	CSVEQGHTGELFF
-	TRBJ2-1	TRBV4-3	TRBD1	TGCGCCAGCAGCCAAGATCCAGCAGGGGGAGCCAATGAGCAGTTCTTC	CASSQDPAGGANEQFF
-	TRBJ1-6	TRBV12-3/TRBV12-4	TRBD1	TGTGCCAGCAGTTTGTGGGGACAGGGTGCGCCCCTCCACTTT	CASSLWGQGAPLHF
few	TRBJ1-6	TRBV12-3/TRBV12-4	TRBD1	TGTGCCAGCAGAGCCGGGACAGGGTCTTCACCCCTCCACTTT	CASRAGTGSSPLHF
-	TRBJ1-1	TRBV29-1	-	TGCAGCGTTGGGTGGCAACTGAACACTGAAGCTTTCTTT	CSVGWQLNTEAFF
-	TRBJ1-6	TRBV6-2/TRBV6-3	-	TGTGCCAGCAGTTATATTCAGCGGGAGGATTCACCCCTCCACTTT	CASSYIQREDSPLHF
-	TRBJ1-2	TRBV27	-	TGTGCCAGCAGGGACGCCTATGGCTACACCTTC	CASRDAYGYTF
-	TRBJ2-7	TRBV19	TRBD1	TGTGCCAGTAGTACCAGCCCGGGACAGGGGGCCTACGAGCAGTACTTC	CASSTSPGQGAYEQYF
-	TRBJ2-1	TRBV27	-	TGTGCCATCCAAACCGGGCCACGGAATGAGCAGTTCTTC	CAIQTGPRNEQFF